This is a list of T cell receptor beta chains from one sample in a study of graft-versus-host responses after intestinal transplantation. The protocol was immunoSEQ multiplex PCR, while the TCRdb copy is restricted to in-frame clones and leaves out a portion. The repertoire holds 14,000 to 15,000 clones, roughly 60% seen once, with 9.5% to 15% in the top ten. The sequencing here drew on ileum tissue, taken 524 days after transplant. These receptors were collected from a human patient who received an intestinal transplant, so some T cells may come from the graft donor. Both conserved end residues are part of each CDR3. A D gene is named only where the DNA matches it firmly. Clone size appears in some rows only: once, few, many, or a class for an expanded clone.

V,D,J,size,DNA,CDR3
TRBV29-1,.,TRBJ1-2,few,TGCAGCGTCCCCCAGGGAAACTATGGCTACACCTTC,CSVPQGNYGYTF
TRBV19,TRBD1,TRBJ1-5,.,TGTGCCAGTAGCCCACAGGGGTTTTGGGGCAATCAGCCCCAGCATTTT,CASSPQGFWGNQPQHF
TRBV27,.,TRBJ2-1,few,TGTGCCAGCAGTAGAGACAGCTCCTACAATGAGCAGTTCTTC,CASSRDSSYNEQFF
TRBV7-2,.,TRBJ2-7,.,TGTGCCAGCAGCTTAGTAGCGTACGAGCAGTACTTC,CASSLVAYEQYF
TRBV7-2,TRBD1,TRBJ2-7,.,TGTGCCAGCAGCCCCCGACAGGGGGCGTCCTACGAGCAGTACTTC,CASSPRQGASYEQYF
TRBV7-9,TRBD1,TRBJ1-6,.,TGTGCCAGCAGCCAAGGGACAGGGGGGTCCTCACCCCTCCACTTT,CASSQGTGGSSPLHF
TRBV5-1,.,TRBJ2-1,.,TGCGCCAGCAGCTTGGCCGGGGAATACAATGAGCAGTTCTTC,CASSLAGEYNEQFF
TRBV7-6,.,TRBJ2-3,.,TGTGCCAGCAGCTTAGAGGTTGGGGGGGCGACAGATACGCAGTATTTT,CASSLEVGGATDTQYF
TRBV9,.,TRBJ2-3,.,TGTGCCAGCAGCCGGGGAGAACAAAGCACAGATACGCAGTATTTT,CASSRGEQSTDTQYF
TRBV14,TRBD1,TRBJ1-1,.,TGTGCCAGCAGCCACGTACCGGGACAGGGAGCCCTTGAAGCTTTCTTT,CASSHVPGQGALEAFF
TRBV7-9,.,TRBJ2-5,.,TGTGCCAGCGGAGGGGGCGGCGAGACCCAGTACTTC,CASGGGGETQYF
TRBV2,TRBD1,TRBJ2-7,once,TGTGCCAGCAGTGAAGCGACAGGGAGCTACGAGCAGTACTTC,CASSEATGSYEQYF
TRBV7-2,.,TRBJ1-4,few,TGTGCCGCTGGCTGGGGGGGAGGTGAAAAACTGTTTTTT,CAAGWGGGEKLFF
TRBV9,.,TRBJ1-6,few,TGTGCCAGCAGTGGAGGTTGGGGAAATTCACCCCTCCACTTT,CASSGGWGNSPLHF
TRBV7-2,.,TRBJ2-7,.,TGTGCCAGCAGCTTAAGGCCGGGGGGCTTGGACGAGCAGTACTTC,CASSLRPGGLDEQYF
TRBV11-3,TRBD2,TRBJ2-2,.,TGTGCCAGCAGCTCGACTAGCGGGGGGGCGAACACCGGGGAGCTGTTTTTT,CASSSTSGGANTGELFF
TRBV5-1,TRBD1,TRBJ2-3,.,TGCGCCAGCAGCTTAGGACAGGGGGTAGATACGCAGTATTTT,CASSLGQGVDTQYF